The entry that follows covers one T cell receptor (beta chain) sequence. The antigen remains unidentified. Germline V CDR1 and CDR2: MNHNS, SASEGT. Unmatched junction bases numbered 6, after V lost 10 bases and J lost 10 bases. CDR3 length: 11 residues. Original methodology: ImmunoSEQ yielded junction-only sequences lacking quality scores, so filtering differed. Only in-frame clones appear in the TCRdb table, and some are missing; sequencing was by immunoSEQ multiplex PCR. Clone size and V and J calls were adopted from that table, with D and trimming inferred from the DNA. The sample contains approximately 530,000 clones, approximately 94% of which appear only once. This entry is derived from a study of shared clonotypes between healthy human individuals. Study results and caveats: It was anticipated that sequencing depth would influence how many clonotypes donors shared. The study generally estimated greater richness for naive than memory subsets.

Splitting of CD4+ cells produced CD45RA+ naive and CD45RA-negative memory subsets. Material: naive CD4+ T cells sorted from blood. Subset given: CD45RA+ positively selected. This clonotype originated in a woman aged 25 to 45 in good health. The chain employs TRBV6-1 and TRBJ2-1; 8 bases line up with TRBD2. The DNA of the CDR3 is TGTGCCACTAATAGCGGGATCGAGCAGTTCTTC. Translation: CATNSGIEQFF.